These 20 T cell receptor beta chains originate from one sample sequenced in a study of T-cell reconstitution after alpha-beta-depleted transplantation in children. The TCRbeta library incorporated unique molecular identifiers. Using its own MiXCR run on the PCR reads, TCRdb lists one record per CDR3 protein. The repertoire has approximately 520,000 distinct CDR3 sequences, over 10% of them found once; the top ten carry 14%. Sequenced here: PBMCs, mostly from graft donor cells, sampled 180 days after TCRalphabeta/CD19-depleted stem cell transplant. Receptors originate from a female patient aged 2 to 10 who had a stem cell transplant for aplastic anemia, so the T cells may come from the graft donor.

This clonotype has a handful of counts. V and J are TRBV7-9 and TRBJ1-2; a possible D gene is TRBD1 (6 bases). The CDR3 loop spans 13 amino acids. CDR1 SEHNR and CDR2 FQNEAQ come from the germline V gene (reference sequence). V gave up 5 bases and J gave up 4 bases, with 11 bases separating them. CDR3 residues: CASSPHRAYGYTF. The CDR3 DNA is TGTGCCAGCAGCCCTCACAGGGCCTATGGCTACACCTTC.

V is TRBV20-1 and J is TRBJ1-6, with D possibly matching TRBD1 (5 bases). V was clipped by 0 bases and J by 4 bases, with 13 bases between them. In germline, CDR1 is DFQATT, CDR2 SNEGSKA (reference sequence). The CDR3 consists of 16 residues. The CDR3 DNA reads as TGCAGTGCTAGAGATCTGGGGGACCGATATAATTCACCCCTCCACTTT. Protein: CSARDLGDRYNSPLHF.

Regarding this clonotype: Mismatch with germline at one junction end may stem from a read error. The CDR3, as DNA: TGTGCCGTCAGTGGCGACGGGACTAGTGGCAATGAGCAGTTCTTC. It specifies CAVSGDGTSGNEQFF. The chain uses TRBV10-3 and TRBJ2-1, with 8 bases identical to TRBD2. Germline-derived CDR1 and CDR2 are ENHRY and SYGVKD. CDR3 length equals 15 residues.

V and J are TRBV6-5 and TRBJ2-2, with D unclear. Trimming removed 5 bases at V and 7 bases at J, with 5 bases between. The CDR3 contains 11 residues. Germline CDR1 MNHEY, CDR2 SVGAGI. The CDR3 nucleotides are TGTGCCAGCAGTGGGTTCGGGGAGCTGTTTTTT. Its protein is CASSGFGELFF.

This clonotype has just a few counts. The chain links TRBV20-1 to TRBJ2-3, with D perhaps TRBD2 (5 bases). Germline V gene data show CDR1 as DFQATT and CDR2 as SNEGSKA (reference sequence). This CDR3 is built from 16 residues. Trimming took 0 bases from V and 1 from J, leaving 14 bases between them. The CDR3 region has the DNA TGCAGTGCTAGAGATATGCGCGGGCATCGCACAGATACGCAGTATTTT. It yields the protein CSARDMRGHRTDTQYF.

This clonotype appeared a few times. The chain combines TRBV29-1 with TRBJ2-1; the match to TRBD2 covers 9 bases. CDR1 is SQVTM, CDR2 ANQGSEA, per germline. Trimming cost V 6 bases and J 9 bases; bases outside gene matches: 9. The CDR3 loop spans 13 amino acids. The CDR3 protein is CSVEPGLASEQFF. DNA for the CDR3: TGCAGCGTCGAACCGGGACTAGCTAGTGAGCAGTTCTTC.

V usage is TRBV11-2 and J usage is TRBJ2-7; tentatively, D is TRBD2 (6 bases). Per germline, CDR1 SGHAT and CDR2 FQNNGV. V was shortened by 7 bases and J by 5 bases, with 18 bases between the two germline ends. The CDR3 runs to 14 residues. CDR3 in amino acids: CASTGDARADEQYF. DNA for the CDR3: TGTGCCAGCACGGGGGATGCAAGGGCCGACGAGCAGTACTTC.

The chain is built from TRBV5-1 and TRBJ2-5; 13 positions agree with TRBD2. V shed 5 bases and J 2 bases; nucleotides not matched to a gene: 3. Germline V gene data show CDR1 as SGHRS and CDR2 as YFSETQ. CDR3 size: 15 residues. The CDR3 is CASSTSGGDQETQYF. CDR3 in DNA: TGCGCCAGCAGTACTAGCGGGGGGGATCAAGAGACCCAGTACTTC.

This clonotype was recorded a few times. The chain has TRBV20-1 and TRBJ2-1, with a weak D call TRBD2 (6 bases). Germline V gene sequence: CDR1 DFQATT, CDR2 SNEGSKA (reference sequence). There are 16 residues in the CDR3. Trimming cost V 3 bases and J 0 bases, with 15 bases left between them. The CDR3 protein is CSASPGLLHSYNEQFF. The CDR3 DNA is TGCAGTGCTAGCCCCGGACTACTTCACTCCTACAATGAGCAGTTCTTC.

This clonotype came up a few times. The genes are TRBV7-2 and TRBJ1-2; 7 bases are shared with TRBD1. The J segment lost 5 bases and the V segment lost 3 bases, leaving 6 bases of the junction unmatched. Germline lookup yields CDR1 SGHTA and CDR2 FQGNSA. This CDR3 spans 14 amino acids. CDR3 nucleotide sequence: TGTGCCAGCAGCTTCTCCGTCAGGGGGTATGGCTACACCTTC. Encoded protein: CASSFSVRGYGYTF.

This clonotype was seen at least ten times. This chain joins TRBV11-2 and TRBJ1-2; D is uncertain. Germline V gene sequence: CDR1 SGHAT, CDR2 FQNNGV. Trimming took 1 base from V and 4 from J, leaving 13 bases between them. The length of the CDR3 is 15 residues. Here the CDR3 DNA reads TGTGCCAGCAGCTTAGCGCCAGAGCTGGGCTATGGCTACACCTTC. Amino acid sequence: CASSLAPELGYGYTF.

The gene calls are TRBV29-1 and TRBJ1-4, with D uncertain. V lost 8 bases and J 0 bases, leaving 16 bases between the germline ends. The CDR3 runs to 15 residues. Looked up from germline, CDR1 is SQVTM and CDR2 is ANQGSEA. The CDR3 bases are TGCAGCTTCCAAAGCGGGAGCGCAACTAATGAAAAACTGTTTTTT. This sequence encodes CSFQSGSATNEKLFF.

The V gene is TRBV27, the J gene TRBJ1-5, with a tentative D call TRBD1 (6 bases). CDR1 and CDR2 (germline): MNHEY, SMNVEV (reference sequence). V lost 1 base and J lost 3, with 13 bases in between. This CDR3 has 16 residues. As DNA, the CDR3 is TGTGCCAGCAGTTTATTGGGCAGGGGTAACAATCAGCCCCAGCATTTT. Translated: CASSLLGRGNNQPQHF.

The V call is TRBV7-6, the J call TRBJ2-2; 9 bases agree with TRBD2. The V gene's germline CDR1 is SGHVS and CDR2 FNYEAQ. V shed 5 bases, J shed 0 bases, and the junction held 10 bases outside the gene matches. This CDR3 is 18 amino acids long. The CDR3 is CASSRLLAGATNTGELFF. The CDR3 nucleotides are TGTGCCAGCAGCCGATTGTTAGCGGGAGCTACGAACACCGGGGAGCTGTTTTTT.

This chain joins TRBV12-5 and TRBJ2-3, with D perhaps assigned TRBD1 or TRBD2 (5 bases each). CDR1 and CDR2 (germline): LGHNT, FRNRAP. CDR3 length: 14 residues. V lost 1 base and J 4 bases, leaving 9 bases between the germline ends. As DNA, the CDR3 is TGTGCTAGTGGTTTGGGAGGGACCTCAGATACGCAGTATTTT. Its protein product is CASGLGGTSDTQYF.

The chain uses TRBV12-3 or TRBV12-4 and TRBJ1-4, with 7 bases matching TRBD1. The V gene end was trimmed by 3 bases and the J gene end by 5 bases; junction bases not matched to a gene: 6. This CDR3 has 15 residues. The CDR3 region has the DNA TGTGCCAGCAGTTTTTGGGACAGCAGGAATGAAAAACTGTTTTTT. It yields the protein CASSFWDSRNEKLFF.

This clonotype was detected ten times or more. The rearrangement uses TRBV3-2 and TRBJ2-2. TRBV3-2 is classified as a pseudogene. CDR3 size: 13 residues. In DNA, the CDR3 is TGTGCCAGCAGCCAAAAAGGGTCGGGGGAGCTGTTTTTT. Amino acids: CASSQKGSGELFF.

This clonotype came up many times. The CDR3 sequence: CASSRSLAKNIQYF. CDR3 bases: TGTGCCAGCTCACGTTCCCTAGCCAAAAACATTCAGTACTTC. The chain recombines TRBV18 with TRBJ2-4; D unclear. Germline V lookup: CDR1 KGHSH, CDR2 LQKENI. V lost 4 bases and J 0 bases, leaving 7 bases between the germline ends. This CDR3 has 14 residues.

This chain uses TRBV24-1 with TRBJ1-2; D possibly corresponds to TRBD1 (6 bases). The germline V and J ends were trimmed by 4 bases and 9 bases, with 14 bases remaining between them. Germline values: CDR1 KGHDR, CDR2 SFDVKD. This CDR3 region has 13 residues. CDR3 DNA: TGTGCCACCAGTGACCCAGGACAGTCGCGCTACACCTTC. Its translation: CATSDPGQSRYTF.

This CDR3 reads CASSRDSNEQFF. In DNA form, the CDR3 reads TGTGCCAGCTCAAGGGACTCCAATGAGCAGTTCTTC. The chain employs TRBV18 and TRBJ2-1; D may be TRBD2 (6 bases). Germline values: CDR1 KGHSH, CDR2 LQKENI. This CDR3 region has 12 residues. Between the trimmed V and J ends, which lost 5 bases and 6 bases, there was a span of 8 bases.